Following are 10 T cell receptor beta chains from one sample sequenced in a study of regulatory T cells in long-lasting Graves disease (dated by TCRdb to about 2021). The sample's time point, from its label and the paper: persistent/refractory GD, antithyroid drugs over 5 years with positive TRAb. RNA was extracted from PBMCs in TRIzol for both TCR sequencing and RNA sequencing. Library generation was performed with multiplex PCR. The listed sequencing device is Illumina HiSeq 4000. To build TCR beta libraries, CDR3 regions were amplified by Arm-PCR using iRepertoire HTBI primers. TCRdb reprocessed the public reads (quality trimming at Q25 with fastp, clone calling with MiXCR) and kept in-frame beta chains. Rows with a matching CDR3 protein are joined into one entry that keeps the most common DNA and genes. The sample records 300,000 to 350,000 distinct CDR3 sequences, around 19% of which are singletons. Clones ranked in the top ten supply 29% of the sample.

The source material was peripheral blood mononuclear cells (PBMCs), sampled when the disease was refractory, from a patient treated with antithyroid drugs. These receptors all come from a female donor with Graves disease.

This sequence joins TRBV29-1 and TRBJ1-1; tentative D call: TRBD1 (5 bases). The V end was cut by 3 bases, the J end by 7 bases, with 21 bases between. Germline V gene sequence: CDR1 SQVTM, CDR2 ANQGSEA. The CDR3 covers 15 residues. The CDR3 loop is CSVDRGNRGKDEAFF. In DNA form, the CDR3 reads TGCAGCGTTGACCGGGGGAACAGAGGGAAGGATGAAGCTTTCTTT.

Turning to this clonotype: This could be a read error, since a much larger clone is one nucleotide away. The gene calls are TRBV15 and TRBJ2-5, with 9 bases that match TRBD1. Germline-derived CDR1 and CDR2 are LNHNV and YYDKDF (reference sequence). The CDR3 contains 14 residues. V lost 6 bases and J lost 2; bases outside the gene matches: 4. The CDR3 nucleotides are TGTGCCACCAGGAGGGACAGGGCGCAAGAGACCCAGTACTTC. Protein sequence: CATRRDRAQETQYF.

This clonotype was picked up a small number of times. The chain has TRBV7-9 and TRBJ2-4; D ambiguous. The CDR3 length is 13 residues. V was shortened by 6 bases and J by 4 bases, with 10 bases between the two germline ends. Germline V CDR1 and CDR2: SEHNR, FQNEAQ (reference sequence). The CDR3 region has the DNA TGTGCCAGCAGGCCCCAACAAAAAAACATTCAGTACTTC. It specifies CASRPQQKNIQYF.

This chain uses TRBV3-1 with TRBJ2-7, with 11 positions matching TRBD2. With 0 bases clipped from V and 5 bases from J, the junction kept 0 bases outside the gene matches. Germline lookup yields CDR1 LGHDT and CDR2 YNNKEL (reference sequence). This CDR3 has 14 residues. CDR3 nucleotides: TGTGCCAGCAGCCAAGATAGCGGGAGGGACGAGCAGTACTTC. Amino acids: CASSQDSGRDEQYF.

A note on this clonotype: A much larger clone lies a single base off, so this may be a read error. CDR3 amino acids: CASSARTGGTGELFF. CDR3 in DNA: TGTGCCAGCAGTGCAAGGACAGGGGGCACCGGGGAGCTGTTTTTT. V usage is TRBV12-3 or TRBV12-4 and J usage is TRBJ2-2; TRBD1 matches at 10 bases. This CDR3 comprises 15 residues. V trimming: 5 bases; J trimming: 4 bases; junction bases outside the gene matches: 4.

The chain joins TRBV3-1 to TRBJ1-3; no definite D call. The V gene's germline CDR1 is LGHDT and CDR2 YNNKEL (reference sequence). CDR3 length: 11 residues. The V gene lost 8 bases and the J gene lost 6 bases, with 8 bases spanning the gap. CDR3 DNA sequence: TGTGCCAGCTCCTTGGCAAACACCATATATTTT. Residues: CASSLANTIYF.

This clonotype was recorded a few times. The rearrangement joins TRBV5-1 to TRBJ1-2; 9 bases map to TRBD1. The V gene end was trimmed by 3 bases and the J gene end by 0 bases; junction bases not matched to a gene: 6. Germline assignment: CDR1 SGHRS and CDR2 YFSETQ. CDR3 length: 16 amino acids. The DNA for the CDR3 is TGCGCCAGCAGCTCTCATGGGGACAGGGCTAACTATGGCTACACCTTC. This encodes CASSSHGDRANYGYTF.

This clonotype has a count of ten or more. The chain is built from TRBV18 and TRBJ1-5, with TRBD1 matching 7 bases. The CDR3 is 13 residues long. Germline V gene sequence: CDR1 KGHSH, CDR2 LQKENI. V shed 8 bases and J 4 bases; nucleotides not matched to a gene: 5. The CDR3 reads CASSPGQNQPQHF. The CDR3 region has the DNA TGTGCCAGCAGTCCGGGACAGAATCAGCCCCAGCATTTT. The full variable domain, rest sourced from reference TRBV18 and TRBJ1-5, is NAGVMQNPRHLVRRRGQEARLRCSPMKGHSHVYWYRQLPEEGLKFMVYLQKENIIDESGMPKERFSAEFPKEGPSILRIQQVVRGDSAAYFCASSPGQNQPQHFGDGTRLSIL.

In its sample, this clonotype was seen many times. The V call is TRBV6-2 or TRBV6-3, the J call TRBJ2-5; D is uncertain. Germline lookup yields CDR1 MNHEY and CDR2 SVGEGT. Trimming took off 2 bases at V and 5 bases at J, with 12 bases between the two ends. The CDR3 totals 14 residues. The DNA of the CDR3 is TGTGCCAGCAGTTACGGCGCCCTTTTGGAGACCCAGTACTTC. The encoded protein is CASSYGALLETQYF.

This clonotype was detected ten times or more. The rearrangement joins TRBV28 to TRBJ1-4, with 9 bases fitting TRBD1. The V and J ends lost 5 bases and 7 bases, in that order; junction bases with no gene match: 5. CDR3 length equals 14 residues. The germline CDR1 and CDR2 sequences are MDHEN and SYDVKM. The CDR3 sequence is CASSRTGDFEKLFF. The DNA for the CDR3 is TGTGCCAGCAGTCGGACAGGGGATTTTGAAAAACTGTTTTTT.